These T cell receptor beta chains were read from a single sample in a study of shared clonotypes between healthy human individuals. The data were produced by immunoSEQ multiplex PCR, yet TCRdb's version contains in-frame clones alone and is incomplete. Here the sample spans some 500,000 clones, 70% to 80% being singletons. Sequencing was done on a sample of PBMCs. The receptor source for this set is a middle-aged woman in good health. Some clones in this sample may be carry-over from other donors' samples. CDR3s include the opening cysteine and the closing phenylalanine or tryptophan. Fields, in order: V gene, CDR3 protein.

v_gene: TRBV7-6
CDR3aa: CASSLVLAGRNEQFF

v_gene: TRBV5-1
CDR3aa: CASKVYTGSYEQYF

v_gene: TRBV28
CDR3aa: CASSSGQDTDTQYF

v_gene: TRBV15
CDR3aa: CATSRDSGMPGGQYF

v_gene: TRBV5-4
CDR3aa: CASAWQGGTGELFF

v_gene: TRBV2
CDR3aa: CASRDSAGLGNTEAFF

v_gene: TRBV7-2
CDR3aa: CASSGRDRGSYGYTF

v_gene: TRBV14
CDR3aa: CASSQGAGRVQETQYF

v_gene: TRBV6-5
CDR3aa: CASSYSGGEQYF

v_gene: TRBV5-1
CDR3aa: CASSSSPGPVVQFF

v_gene: TRBV6-6
CDR3aa: CASSPRETQYF

v_gene: TRBV28
CDR3aa: CASSLSGRAEAFF

v_gene: TRBV5-6
CDR3aa: CASSEEGTGFVYEQYF

v_gene: TRBV10-3
CDR3aa: CAIRGQVEQYF

v_gene: TRBV29-1
CDR3aa: CSAQGATNEKLFF

v_gene: TRBV6-5
CDR3aa: CASSNRNTIYF

v_gene: TRBV18
CDR3aa: CASSPPKPPSYNEQFF

v_gene: TRBV28
CDR3aa: CASSPPFPDTQYF

v_gene: TRBV21-1
CDR3aa: CASTGGAGLRRSYEQYF

v_gene: TRBV5-8
CDR3aa: CASSFIRGSGGELFF

v_gene: TRBV5-1
CDR3aa: CASRPGLPWTLTQYF

v_gene: TRBV5-1
CDR3aa: CASSGSRGDKNIQYF

v_gene: TRBV9
CDR3aa: CASSVGSGVSSYEQYF

v_gene: TRBV27
CDR3aa: CASSLYPGNYGYTF

v_gene: TRBV9
CDR3aa: CASSVATSGMSYNEQFF

v_gene: TRBV7-9
CDR3aa: CASSPRMGANEKLFF

v_gene: TRBV19
CDR3aa: CAFHSQAVDLPYQIIPPYYGYTF

v_gene: TRBV19
CDR3aa: CASIDRTNTGELFF

v_gene: TRBV5-1
CDR3aa: CASSSSGGPSYEQYF

v_gene: TRBV28
CDR3aa: CASSFSTGGGEKLFF

v_gene: TRBV7-2
CDR3aa: CASSLQAQNYNEQFF

v_gene: TRBV28
CDR3aa: CASSSAIYYGYTF

v_gene: TRBV28
CDR3aa: CASSLLAGSASGANVLTF

v_gene: TRBV18
CDR3aa: CASSPRRDSPNEQFF

v_gene: TRBV5-6
CDR3aa: CASSLQETQYF

v_gene: TRBV9
CDR3aa: CASSVGPTLGTDTQYF

v_gene: TRBV30
CDR3aa: CAWAGQGPDTQYF

v_gene: TRBV4-1
CDR3aa: CASSQDGAGGSYEQYF

v_gene: TRBV29-1
CDR3aa: CSVENRRETQYF